Shown below are 4 T cell receptor beta chains from a single sample sequenced in a study of blood T cell repertoires in COVID-19. TCRdb keeps only in-frame clones here, not all; method: immunoSEQ multiplex PCR. The sample yields around 260,000 clones, 88% seen once. Sequencing used peripheral blood. Every receptor here comes from a human donor in a cohort sampled during active COVID-19.

The chain uses TRBV24-1 and TRBJ1-3; D not certain. This CDR3 has 13 residues. The V gene's germline CDR1 is KGHDR and CDR2 SFDVKD. Deletions cut 5 bases from V and 2 bases from J, with 6 bases between. CDR3 sequence reads: CATSAYPGNTIYF. CDR3 nucleotides: TGTGCCACCAGTGCCTATCCTGGAAACACCATATATTTT.

This chain uses TRBV7-9 with TRBJ1-2, with D possibly TRBD1 on 5 matching bases. Germline V gene data show CDR1 as SEHNR and CDR2 as FQNEAQ (reference sequence). The CDR3 covers 15 residues. The V end lost 5 bases, the J end lost 5 bases, and 18 bases lay between the germline ends. CDR3 amino acids: CASSNSTALNYGYTF. The CDR3 region has the DNA TGTGCCAGCAGCAATTCGACAGCCCTTAATTATGGCTACACCTTC.

V gene TRBV11-3 combines with J gene TRBJ2-7; 7 nucleotides match TRBD1. This CDR3 region has 15 residues. Looked up from germline, CDR1 is SGHNT and CDR2 is YENEEA. Germline trimming cut 0 bases from V and 6 bases from J; bases unmatched to any gene: 8. The CDR3 sequence: CASSLEATGKGEQYF. DNA of the CDR3: TGTGCCAGCAGCTTAGAAGCGACAGGGAAAGGCGAGCAGTACTTC.

This chain links TRBV7-2 with TRBJ2-5; 8 positions agree with TRBD2. Per germline, CDR1 SGHTA and CDR2 FQGNSA. The CDR3 contains 14 residues. Trimming at V came to 5 bases and at J to 2 bases, leaving 4 bases not matched to a gene. Written as DNA, the CDR3 is TGTGCCAGCAGCCGCGGGAGGAGTCAAGAGACCCAGTACTTC. Translation gives CASSRGRSQETQYF.